Listed here are 9 T cell receptor beta chains from one sample, sequenced in a study of T cells in localized non-small cell lung cancer. The table came from immunoSEQ multiplex PCR; TCRdb's copy has only in-frame clones and leaves some out. Of fewer than 90,000 clones in the sample, over 70% were seen once. Sequenced here: PBMCs, sampled before any cancer treatment. The origin of the receptors is a man aged 35 to 70 with stage II squamous cell lung carcinoma.

The V call is TRBV4-3, the J call TRBJ1-2, with D unclear. Trimming shortened V by 2 bases and J by 2 bases, and 9 bases separated the two germline ends. CDR1 LGHNA and CDR2 YSLEER come from the germline V gene. CDR3 size: 14 residues. The CDR3 DNA follows: TGCGCCAGCAGCCAAATCGACACCAACTATGGCTACACCTTC. Protein product: CASSQIDTNYGYTF.

The J gene is TRBJ1-6, the V gene TRBV7-3; TRBD1 agrees at 7 bases. Germline CDR1 SGHTA, CDR2 FQGTGA. The CDR3 runs to 14 residues. V shed 5 bases, J shed 5 bases, and the junction held 3 bases outside the gene matches. The CDR3 region is CASSPQGNNSPLHF. DNA of the CDR3: TGTGCCAGCAGCCCACAGGGGAATAATTCACCCCTCCACTTT.

V and J are TRBV4-2 and TRBJ1-2; D is ambiguous. Germline V gene lookup returns CDR1 LGHNA and CDR2 YNFKEQ. V dropped 0 bases and J dropped 5 bases, with 7 bases sitting between them. CDR3 length equals 13 residues. The CDR3 loop reads CASSQDTGYGYTF. Written as DNA, the CDR3 is TGTGCCAGCAGCCAAGATACGGGTTATGGCTACACCTTC.

The chain couples TRBV4-1 to TRBJ1-2; D gene uncertain. The CDR3 sequence is 13 residues long. Germline V gene data show CDR1 as MGHRA and CDR2 as YSYEKL. V lost 0 bases, J lost 2 bases, and 4 bases lay in between. The CDR3 DNA follows: TGCGCCAGCAGCCAAGACCGGAACTATGGCTACACCTTC. It is translated as CASSQDRNYGYTF.

V is TRBV30 and J is TRBJ1-2; maybe TRBD1 (5 bases). The CDR3 consists of 16 residues. Trimming removed 2 bases at V and 5 bases at J, with 21 bases between. Germline V lookup: CDR1 GTSNPN, CDR2 SVGIG (reference sequence). CDR3 DNA sequence: TGTGCCTGGAGTTCGACAGCCCTGCCTTCTCGTTATGGCTACACCTTC. Protein product: CAWSSTALPSRYGYTF. Full variable domain (rest looked up from reference TRBV30 and TRBJ1-2): SQTIHQWPATLVQPVGSPLSLECTVEGTSNPNLYWYRQAAGRGLQLLFYSVGIGQISSEVPQNLSASRPQDRQFILSSKKLLLSDSGFYLCAWSSTALPSRYGYTFGSGTRLTVV.

This chain joins TRBV27 and TRBJ2-3; 8 bases are a match to TRBD2. Unmatched junction bases numbered 6, after V lost 4 bases and J lost 0 bases. The CDR3 sequence is 16 residues long. The germline V gene has CDR1 MNHEY and CDR2 SMNVEV (reference sequence). The DNA of the CDR3 is TGTGCCAGCAGTTCTTGGAGCGGGGGCAGCACAGATACGCAGTATTTT. Its translation is CASSSWSGGSTDTQYF.

This chain uses TRBV11-2 with TRBJ2-7, with no clear D. The germline V and J ends were trimmed by 5 bases and 3 bases, with 11 bases remaining between them. This CDR3 has 13 amino acids. Germline values: CDR1 SGHAT, CDR2 FQNNGV. This chain's CDR3 is CASSPLALYEQYF. CDR3 nucleotide sequence: TGTGCCAGCAGCCCGCTCGCGCTCTACGAGCAGTACTTC.

The rearrangement joins TRBV30 to TRBJ1-5; no definite D call. The V and J ends lost 3 bases and 3 bases respectively, with 9 bases between them. The length of the CDR3 is 13 residues. Germline V gene sequence: CDR1 GTSNPN, CDR2 SVGIG (reference sequence). The CDR3 sequence: CAWRGLPNQPQHF. The CDR3 bases are TGTGCCTGGAGGGGGTTGCCCAATCAGCCCCAGCATTTT.

The chain employs TRBV28 and TRBJ2-7; TRBD1 matches 7 bases. Germline trimming cut 7 bases from V and 10 bases from J; bases unmatched to any gene: 10. The germline V gene encodes CDR1 MDHEN and CDR2 SYDVKM. This CDR3 has 12 residues. Here the CDR3 reads CASTGDRVRQYF. As DNA, the CDR3 is TGTGCCAGCACCGGAGACAGGGTTCGACAGTACTTC. The full variable domain, with the rest looked up from reference TRBV28 and TRBJ2-7, is DVKVTQSSRYLVKRTGEKVFLECVQDMDHENMFWYRQDPGLGLRLIYFSYDVKMKEKGDIPEGYSVSREKKERFSLILESASTNQTSMYLCASTGDRVRQYFGPGTRLTVT.